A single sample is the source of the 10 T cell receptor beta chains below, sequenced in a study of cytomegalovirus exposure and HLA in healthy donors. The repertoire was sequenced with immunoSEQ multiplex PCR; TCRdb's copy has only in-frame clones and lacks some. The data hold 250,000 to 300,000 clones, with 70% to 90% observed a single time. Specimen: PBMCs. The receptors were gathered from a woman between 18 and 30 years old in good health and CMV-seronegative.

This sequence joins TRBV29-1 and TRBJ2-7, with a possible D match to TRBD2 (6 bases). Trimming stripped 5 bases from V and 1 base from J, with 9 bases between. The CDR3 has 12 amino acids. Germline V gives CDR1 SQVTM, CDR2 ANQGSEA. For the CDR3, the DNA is TGCAGCGTTCTTGGGGGGTCCTACGAGCAGTACTTC. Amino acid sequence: CSVLGGSYEQYF.

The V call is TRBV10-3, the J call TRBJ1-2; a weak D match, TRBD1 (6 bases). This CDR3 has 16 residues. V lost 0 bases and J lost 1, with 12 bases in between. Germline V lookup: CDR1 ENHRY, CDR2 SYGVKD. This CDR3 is CAISESIGDNNYGYTF. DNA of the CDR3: TGTGCCATCAGTGAGTCGATAGGGGACAATAACTATGGCTACACCTTC.

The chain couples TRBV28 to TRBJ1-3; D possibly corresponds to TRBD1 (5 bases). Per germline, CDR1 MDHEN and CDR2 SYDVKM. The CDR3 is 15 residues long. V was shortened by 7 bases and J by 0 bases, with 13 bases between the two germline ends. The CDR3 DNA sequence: TGTGCCAGCACTCCCGGGACTGCCTCTGGAAACACCATATATTTT. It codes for CASTPGTASGNTIYF.

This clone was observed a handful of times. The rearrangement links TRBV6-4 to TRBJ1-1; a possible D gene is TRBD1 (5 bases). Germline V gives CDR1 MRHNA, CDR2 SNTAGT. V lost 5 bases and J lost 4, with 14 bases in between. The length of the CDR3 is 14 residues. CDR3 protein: CASSWGGTGTEAFF. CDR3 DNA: TGTGCCAGCAGTTGGGGGGGGACGGGCACTGAAGCTTTCTTT.

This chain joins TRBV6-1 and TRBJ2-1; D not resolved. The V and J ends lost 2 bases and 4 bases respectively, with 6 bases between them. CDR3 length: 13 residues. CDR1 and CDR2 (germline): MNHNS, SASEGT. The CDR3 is CASSEPLYNEQFF. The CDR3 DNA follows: TGTGCCAGCAGTGAACCTCTGTACAATGAGCAGTTCTTC.

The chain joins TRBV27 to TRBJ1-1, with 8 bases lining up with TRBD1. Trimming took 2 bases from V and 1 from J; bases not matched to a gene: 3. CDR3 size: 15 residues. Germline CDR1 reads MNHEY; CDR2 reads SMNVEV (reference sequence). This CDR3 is CASSLIGTGNTEAFF. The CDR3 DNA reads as TGTGCCAGCAGTTTAATAGGGACAGGGAACACTGAAGCTTTCTTT.

CDR3 protein: CASGLGQGWAEAFF. The CDR3 DNA is TGTGCTAGTGGTTTGGGACAGGGGTGGGCTGAAGCTTTCTTT. The chain has TRBV12-5 and TRBJ1-1; 8 bases map to TRBD1. Losses at the gene ends were 1 base for V and 6 bases for J; bases not matched to a gene: 4. The CDR3 covers 14 residues. Germline V gene data show CDR1 as LGHNT and CDR2 as FRNRAP.

The CDR3 coding sequence is TGTGCCAGTAGGCGAGCCGGGACAGGTCTAGATACGCAGTATTTT. It encodes CASRRAGTGLDTQYF. The chain employs TRBV19 and TRBJ2-3; 8 nucleotides agree with TRBD1. Germline V gene data show CDR1 as LNHDA and CDR2 as SQIVND (reference sequence). The CDR3 has 15 residues. V trimming: 6 bases; J trimming: 5 bases; junction bases outside the gene matches: 10. The full variable domain, rest sourced from reference TRBV19 and TRBJ2-3, is DGGITQSPKYLFRKEGQNVTLSCEQNLNHDAMYWYRQDPGQGLRLIYYSQIVNDFQKGDIAEGYSVSREKKESFPLTVTSAQKNPTAFYLCASRRAGTGLDTQYFGPGTRLTVL.

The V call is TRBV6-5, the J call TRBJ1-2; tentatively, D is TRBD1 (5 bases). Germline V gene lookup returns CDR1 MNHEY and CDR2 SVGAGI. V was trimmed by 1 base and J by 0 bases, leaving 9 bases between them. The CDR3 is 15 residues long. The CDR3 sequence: CASSYFDSTNYGYTF. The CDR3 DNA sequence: TGTGCCAGCAGTTACTTCGACAGTACTAACTATGGCTACACCTTC.

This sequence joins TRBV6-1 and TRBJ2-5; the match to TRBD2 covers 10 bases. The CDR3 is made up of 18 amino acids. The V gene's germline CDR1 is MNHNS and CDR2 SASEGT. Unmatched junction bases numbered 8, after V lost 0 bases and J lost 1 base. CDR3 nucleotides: TGTGCCAGCAGTGAAGCACTCTTAGGACTAGCGGTCCAAGAGACCCAGTACTTC. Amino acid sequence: CASSEALLGLAVQETQYF.